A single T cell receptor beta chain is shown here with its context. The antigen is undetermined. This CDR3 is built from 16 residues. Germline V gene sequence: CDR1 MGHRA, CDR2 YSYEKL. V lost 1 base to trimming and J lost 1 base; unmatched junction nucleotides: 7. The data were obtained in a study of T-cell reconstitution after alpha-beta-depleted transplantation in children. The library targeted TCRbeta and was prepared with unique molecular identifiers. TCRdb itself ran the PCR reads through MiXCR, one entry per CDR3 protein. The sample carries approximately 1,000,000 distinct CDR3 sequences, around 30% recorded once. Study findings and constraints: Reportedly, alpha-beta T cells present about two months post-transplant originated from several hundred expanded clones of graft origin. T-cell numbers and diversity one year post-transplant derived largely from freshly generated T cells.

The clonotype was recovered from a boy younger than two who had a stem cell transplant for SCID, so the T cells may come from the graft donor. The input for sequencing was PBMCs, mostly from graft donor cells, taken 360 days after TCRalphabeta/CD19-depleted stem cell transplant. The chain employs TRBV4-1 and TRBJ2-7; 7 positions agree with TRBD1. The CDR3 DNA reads TGCGCCAGCAGCCAAGCCCTTTCCAGGGGGTCCTACGAGCAGTACTTC. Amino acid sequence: CASSQALSRGSYEQYF.